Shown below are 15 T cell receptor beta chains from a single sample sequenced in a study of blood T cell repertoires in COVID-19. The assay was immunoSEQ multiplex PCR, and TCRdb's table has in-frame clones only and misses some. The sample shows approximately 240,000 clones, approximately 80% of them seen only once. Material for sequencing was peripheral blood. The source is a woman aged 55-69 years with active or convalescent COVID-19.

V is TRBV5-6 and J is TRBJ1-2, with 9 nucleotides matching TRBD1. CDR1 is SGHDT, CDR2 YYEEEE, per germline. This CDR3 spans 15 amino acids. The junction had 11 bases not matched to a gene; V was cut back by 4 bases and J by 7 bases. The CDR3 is CASSRGQGMSSGYTF. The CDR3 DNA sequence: TGTGCCAGCAGCCGAGGACAGGGGATGTCGAGTGGCTACACCTTC. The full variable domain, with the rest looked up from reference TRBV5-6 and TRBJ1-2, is DAGVTQSPTHLIKTRGQQVTLRCSPKSGHDTVSWYQQALGQGPQFIFQYYEEEERQRGNFPDRFSGHQFPNYSSELNVNALLLGDSALYLCASSRGQGMSSGYTFGSGTRLTVV.

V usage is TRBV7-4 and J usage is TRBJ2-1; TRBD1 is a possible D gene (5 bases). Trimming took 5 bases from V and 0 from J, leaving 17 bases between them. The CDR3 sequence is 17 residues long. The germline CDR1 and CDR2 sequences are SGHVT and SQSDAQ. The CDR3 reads CASSRGLGALSYNEQFF. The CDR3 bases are TGTGCCAGCAGCCGTGGGTTAGGGGCCCTCTCCTACAATGAGCAGTTCTTC.

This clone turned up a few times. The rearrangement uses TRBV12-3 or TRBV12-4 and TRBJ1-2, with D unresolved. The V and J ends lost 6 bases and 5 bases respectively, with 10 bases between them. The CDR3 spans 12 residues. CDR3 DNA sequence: TGTGCCAGCAGAAACGAGAGGTATGGCTACACCTTC. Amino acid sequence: CASRNERYGYTF.

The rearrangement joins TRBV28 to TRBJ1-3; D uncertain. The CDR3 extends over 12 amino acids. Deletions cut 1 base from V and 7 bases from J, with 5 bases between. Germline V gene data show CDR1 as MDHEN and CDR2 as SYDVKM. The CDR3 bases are TGTGCCAGCAGTTTATTTACTAACACCATATATTTT. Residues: CASSLFTNTIYF.

As DNA, the CDR3 is TGTGCCAGCAGCCCTCGCGGGGGAGACTACGAGCAGTACTTC. Translated, it gives CASSPRGGDYEQYF. The V call is TRBV11-3, the J call TRBJ2-7; 7 positions agree with TRBD2. V was pared by 5 bases and J by 3 bases, with 7 bases of the junction left unmatched. Looked up from germline, CDR1 is SGHNT and CDR2 is YENEEA. CDR3 length equals 14 residues.

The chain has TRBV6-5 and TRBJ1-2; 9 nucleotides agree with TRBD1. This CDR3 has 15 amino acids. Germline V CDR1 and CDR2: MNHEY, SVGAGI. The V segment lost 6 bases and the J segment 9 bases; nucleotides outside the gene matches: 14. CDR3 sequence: CASSAPGQGNGRYTF. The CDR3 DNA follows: TGTGCCAGCAGCGCGCCGGGACAGGGAAACGGGCGCTACACCTTC.

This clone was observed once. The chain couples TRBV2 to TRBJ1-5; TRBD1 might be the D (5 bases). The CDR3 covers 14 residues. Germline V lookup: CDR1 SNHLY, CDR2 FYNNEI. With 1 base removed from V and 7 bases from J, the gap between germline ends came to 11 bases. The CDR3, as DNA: TGTGCCAGCAGTGAAGGCAGGGTCGAGCAGCCCCAGCATTTT. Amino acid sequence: CASSEGRVEQPQHF.

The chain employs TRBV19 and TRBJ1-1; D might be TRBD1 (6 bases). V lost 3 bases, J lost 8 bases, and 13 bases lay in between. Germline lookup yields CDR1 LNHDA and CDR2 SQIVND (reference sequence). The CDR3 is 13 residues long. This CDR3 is CASSINRETEAFF. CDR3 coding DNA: TGTGCCAGTAGTATTAACAGGGAGACCGAAGCTTTCTTT.

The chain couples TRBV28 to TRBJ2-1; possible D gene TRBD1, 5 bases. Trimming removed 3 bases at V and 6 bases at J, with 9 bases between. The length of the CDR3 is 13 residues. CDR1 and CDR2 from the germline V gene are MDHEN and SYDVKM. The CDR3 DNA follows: TGTGCCAGCAGTTTGTTCAGGGTCAATGAGCAGTTCTTC. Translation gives CASSLFRVNEQFF.

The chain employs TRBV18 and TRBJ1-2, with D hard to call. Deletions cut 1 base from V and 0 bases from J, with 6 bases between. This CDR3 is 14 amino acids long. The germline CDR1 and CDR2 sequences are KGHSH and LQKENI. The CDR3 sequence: CASSPLVANYGYTF. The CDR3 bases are TGTGCCAGCTCACCACTCGTTGCTAACTATGGCTACACCTTC.

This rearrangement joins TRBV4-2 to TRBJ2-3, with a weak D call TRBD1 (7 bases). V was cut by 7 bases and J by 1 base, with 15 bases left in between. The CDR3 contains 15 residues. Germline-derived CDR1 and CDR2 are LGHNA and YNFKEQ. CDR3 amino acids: CASTPAGQRTDTQYF. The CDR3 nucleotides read TGTGCCAGCACCCCCGCGGGACAGCGCACAGATACGCAGTATTTT.

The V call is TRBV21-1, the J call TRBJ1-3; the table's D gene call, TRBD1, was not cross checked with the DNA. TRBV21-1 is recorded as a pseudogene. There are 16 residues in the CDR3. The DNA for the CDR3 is TGTGCCAGCAGCATTTGGACAGGGGCCAACAATAACACCATATATTTT. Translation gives CASSIWTGANNNTIYF.

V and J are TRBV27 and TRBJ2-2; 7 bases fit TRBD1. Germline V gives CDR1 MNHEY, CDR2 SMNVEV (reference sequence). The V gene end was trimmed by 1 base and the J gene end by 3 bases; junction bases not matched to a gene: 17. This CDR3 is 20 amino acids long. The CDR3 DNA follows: TGTGCCAGCAGTTTATTAAGGTTTTTCCTGAGGGGGCGGGACACCGGGGAGCTGTTTTTT. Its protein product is CASSLLRFFLRGRDTGELFF.

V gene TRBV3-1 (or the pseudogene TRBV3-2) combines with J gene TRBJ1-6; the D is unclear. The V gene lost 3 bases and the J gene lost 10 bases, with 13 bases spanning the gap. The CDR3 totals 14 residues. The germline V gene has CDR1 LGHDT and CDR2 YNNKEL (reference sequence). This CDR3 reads CASSHEGGNSPLHF. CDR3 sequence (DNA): TGTGCCAGCAGCCATGAGGGAGGAAACTCACCCCTCCACTTT.

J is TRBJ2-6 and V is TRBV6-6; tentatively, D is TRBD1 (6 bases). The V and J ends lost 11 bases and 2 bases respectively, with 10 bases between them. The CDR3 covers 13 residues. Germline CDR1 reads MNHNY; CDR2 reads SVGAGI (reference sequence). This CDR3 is CAGHRAGANVLTF. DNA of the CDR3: TGTGCCGGACACAGGGCTGGGGCCAACGTCCTGACTTTC.